This T cell receptor (beta chain) was recovered during a study of blood T cell repertoires in COVID-19. In the authors' methods: Reference gene primer amplification gave nucleated cell count estimates. Method: immunoSEQ multiplex PCR; TCRdb's copy keeps in-frame clones and lacks some. V and J calls and clone size are copied from that table; D and trimming were computed from the DNA. The sample records about 200,000 clones, about 83% being singletons. Input material: PBMCs or T cells enriched from blood (not recorded which). This TCR derives from a man aged 40-49 years with acute COVID-19.

The chain's CDR3 is CASSPGQGQGGYTF. CDR3 DNA sequence: TGTGCCAGCTCACCCGGACAGGGGCAAGGAGGCTACACCTTC. The chain links TRBV18 to TRBJ1-2, with TRBD1 matching over 9 bases. The CDR3 is made up of 14 amino acids. The germline gives CDR1 KGHSH, CDR2 LQKENI. V was pared by 3 bases and J by 8 bases, with 7 bases of the junction left unmatched.